The next 20 T cell receptor beta chains were all read from a single sample in a study of shared clonotypes between healthy human individuals. Profiled with immunoSEQ multiplex PCR; TCRdb holds only in-frame clones, not every one. The sample lists approximately 2.1 million clones, 85% to 95% occurring once. Specimen: naive CD4+ T cells from PBMCs. As for subset: CD45RA+ positively selected. The receptor source for this set is a man younger than 35 in good health. Some clones in this sample may be carry-over from other donors' samples.

This chain links TRBV5-1 with TRBJ2-7; 12 nucleotides match TRBD2. Germline-derived CDR1 and CDR2 are SGHRS and YFSETQ. Unmatched junction bases numbered 4, after V lost 3 bases and J lost 0 bases. This CDR3 contains 16 residues. The CDR3 sequence: CASSSTTSGGSYEQYF. The CDR3, as DNA: TGCGCCAGCAGCTCTACGACTAGCGGGGGCTCCTACGAGCAGTACTTC.

CDR3 coding DNA: TGTGCCAGCAGCTTAGAGGCGGGGGCGCACACTGAAGCTTTCTTT. It codes for CASSLEAGAHTEAFF. V usage is TRBV7-2 and J usage is TRBJ1-1; possible D gene TRBD1, 6 bases. This CDR3 is 15 amino acids long. Trimming removed 1 base at V and 3 bases at J, with 12 bases between. Germline V CDR1 and CDR2: SGHTA, FQGNSA. The complete variable domain, with remaining parts taken from reference TRBV7-2 and TRBJ1-1, reads GAGVSQSPSNKVTEKGKDVELRCDPISGHTALYWYRQSLGQGLEFLIYFQGNSAPDKSGLPSDRFSAERTGGSVSTLTIQRTQQEDSAVYLCASSLEAGAHTEAFFGQGTRLTVV.

The V gene is TRBV4-2, the J gene TRBJ2-5; 14 bases line up with TRBD2. The J call is uncertain, as TRBJ2-7 better fits the DNA end. CDR3 length equals 20 residues. Germline lookup yields CDR1 LGHNA and CDR2 YNFKEQ. The CDR3 sequence: CASSQPLGLAGGLVSYEQYF. The CDR3 DNA reads TGTGCCAGCAGCCAACCTCTTGGACTAGCGGGAGGCCTGGTCTCCTACGAGCAGTACTTC.

The chain uses TRBV7-2 and TRBJ1-2; TRBD1 is a possible D gene (6 bases). The V and J ends lost 1 base and 7 bases respectively, with 22 bases between them. The CDR3 length is 17 residues. The germline V gene has CDR1 SGHTA and CDR2 FQGNSA. The CDR3, as DNA: TGTGCCAGCAGCTTAGGTTTCCGGGGGGGCGTGATGGCTGGCTACACCTTC. Its translation is CASSLGFRGGVMAGYTF. Full variable domain (rest looked up from reference TRBV7-2 and TRBJ1-2): GAGVSQSPSNKVTEKGKDVELRCDPISGHTALYWYRQSLGQGLEFLIYFQGNSAPDKSGLPSDRFSAERTGGSVSTLTIQRTQQEDSAVYLCASSLGFRGGVMAGYTFGSGTRLTVV.

A single count supports this clone. This chain links TRBV7-9 with TRBJ1-4; D is perhaps TRBD1 (6 bases). Deletions cut 5 bases from V and 4 bases from J, with 14 bases between. This CDR3 has 15 amino acids. The V gene's germline CDR1 is SEHNR and CDR2 FQNEAQ (reference sequence). The CDR3 reads CASSQMTGRNEKLFF. The CDR3 coding sequence is TGTGCCAGCAGCCAGATGACAGGCCGTAATGAAAAACTGTTTTTT.

The V and J genes are TRBV4-2 and TRBJ2-7; 14 bases fit TRBD2. V was clipped by 3 bases and J by 4 bases; unmatched bases: 11. The CDR3 is 18 residues long. CDR1 and CDR2 from the germline V gene are LGHNA and YNFKEQ. CDR3 nucleotides: TGTGCCAGCAGCCACCCTGGACTAGCGGGAGGTTGGGGTTACGAGCAGTACTTC. Translated: CASSHPGLAGGWGYEQYF.

The chain recombines TRBV18 with TRBJ2-7; TRBD1 agrees at 12 bases. Germline V gene lookup returns CDR1 KGHSH and CDR2 LQKENI. J gave up 4 bases and V 6 bases, and 7 bases lay outside the gene matches. The CDR3 sequence is 15 residues long. DNA of the CDR3: TGTGCCAGCTCTTCAGGGACAGGGGGCTTGTACGAGCAGTACTTC. Protein product: CASSSGTGGLYEQYF.

This clone has just one count. The chain employs TRBV27 and TRBJ1-2; possibly TRBD1 for D (6 bases). This CDR3 contains 15 residues. Trimming removed 0 bases at V and 4 bases at J, with 12 bases between. Germline loops: CDR1 MNHEY, CDR2 SMNVEV (reference sequence). CDR3 DNA: TGTGCCAGCAGTTTATCGTTTGGGGGCTCCTATGGCTACACCTTC. Its translation is CASSLSFGGSYGYTF.

This clone was observed a single time. This chain joins TRBV10-3 and TRBJ1-2; no firm D call. V lost 0 bases and J lost 4, with 24 bases in between. The CDR3 is 19 residues long. The germline V gene has CDR1 ENHRY and CDR2 SYGVKD. Written as DNA, the CDR3 is TGTGCCATCAGTGAGTCGCCCGGCTCGTCTGGTATCTTGGGCTATGGCTACACCTTC. Its protein product is CAISESPGSSGILGYGYTF.

The chain has TRBV4-1 and TRBJ1-1, with D perhaps TRBD1 (5 bases). The V and J ends lost 0 bases and 3 bases respectively, with 14 bases between them. CDR3 length equals 16 residues. Germline lookup yields CDR1 MGHRA and CDR2 YSYEKL. Written as DNA, the CDR3 is TGCGCCAGCAGCCAAGATGTATGGGGGGGAGACACTGAAGCTTTCTTT. Translating it yields CASSQDVWGGDTEAFF.

This clone was detected only a few times. The same CDR3 is also encoded by other DNA sequences in this sample. The chain has TRBV18 and TRBJ2-6, with D unresolved. With 2 bases removed from V and 1 base from J, the gap between germline ends came to 3 bases. Germline CDR1 and CDR2: KGHSH and LQKENI. The CDR3 contains 14 residues. CDR3 sequence reads: CASSPGSGANVLTF. CDR3 coding DNA: TGTGCCAGCTCACCAGGGTCTGGGGCCAACGTCCTGACTTTC.

The chain combines TRBV28 with TRBJ1-1; D unclear. CDR3 length: 13 residues. Germline-derived CDR1 and CDR2 are MDHEN and SYDVKM. Trimming removed 6 bases from V and 1 base from J, with 9 bases in between. CDR3 sequence reads: CASSPFANTEAFF. Written as DNA, the CDR3 is TGTGCCAGCAGCCCCTTTGCGAACACTGAAGCTTTCTTT.

This clone has only one observation. This rearrangement joins TRBV6-5 to TRBJ2-7; D not certain. Trimming removed 0 bases from V and 3 bases from J, with 3 bases in between. Germline V lookup: CDR1 MNHEY, CDR2 SVGAGI. This CDR3 has 12 amino acids. This CDR3 is CASSYSNYEQYF. The CDR3 nucleotides are TGTGCCAGCAGTTACTCGAACTACGAGCAGTACTTC.

CDR3 sequence reads: CSVEGSSGSRPYEQYF. DNA for the CDR3: TGCAGCGTTGAGGGGTCTAGCGGGAGTCGCCCCTACGAGCAGTACTTC. V gene TRBV29-1 combines with J gene TRBJ2-7; 10 bases align to TRBD2. This CDR3 has 16 amino acids. CDR1 is SQVTM, CDR2 ANQGSEA, per germline. V shed 3 bases and J 2 bases; nucleotides not matched to a gene: 10.

The chain employs TRBV4-1 and TRBJ2-3; D call uncertain. The germline CDR1 and CDR2 sequences are MGHRA and YSYEKL. The CDR3 has 13 amino acids. Trimming stripped 4 bases from V and 6 bases from J, with 11 bases between. CDR3 sequence (DNA): TGCGCCAGCAGCCGGGTCCATTTGGATACGCAGTATTTT. Its translation is CASSRVHLDTQYF.

V usage is TRBV18 and J usage is TRBJ1-3; D perhaps matches TRBD1 (5 bases). This CDR3 region has 14 residues. V was cut by 2 bases and J by 8 bases, with 13 bases left in between. Germline CDR1 KGHSH, CDR2 LQKENI. The DNA of the CDR3 is TGTGCCAGCTCACCATCTACTCAACAGGACACCATATATTTT. This gives the protein CASSPSTQQDTIYF.

The V call is TRBV7-3, the J call TRBJ2-7; 7 bases are shared with TRBD2. The CDR3 is 15 residues long. Germline V gives CDR1 SGHTA, CDR2 FQGTGA. Losses at the gene ends were 0 bases for V and 1 base for J; bases not matched to a gene: 3. CDR3 in DNA: TGTGCCAGCAGCTTAACCGGGACTACTTCCTACGAGCAGTACTTC. Protein sequence: CASSLTGTTSYEQYF.

The J gene is TRBJ2-3, the V gene TRBV27; TRBD1 aligns across 8 bases. V shed 6 bases and J 4 bases; nucleotides not matched to a gene: 9. The CDR3 sequence is 15 residues long. The germline V gene has CDR1 MNHEY and CDR2 SMNVEV (reference sequence). CDR3 nucleotide sequence: TGTGCCAGCAGCCTAGGACAGGGAAGGCCAGATACGCAGTATTTT. Protein: CASSLGQGRPDTQYF.

The genes are TRBV27 and TRBJ2-3; D unresolved. The CDR3 extends over 14 amino acids. Trimming removed 2 bases at V and 2 bases at J, with 8 bases between. Germline V lookup: CDR1 MNHEY, CDR2 SMNVEV (reference sequence). CDR3 nucleotide sequence: TGTGCCAGCAGTTTAAGGAGATTCACAGATACGCAGTATTTT. It encodes CASSLRRFTDTQYF.

The rearrangement uses TRBV10-3 and TRBJ2-1; perhaps TRBD1 as D (6 bases). CDR3 size: 13 residues. Germline CDR1 reads ENHRY; CDR2 reads SYGVKD. The V end lost 4 bases, the J end lost 10 bases, and 14 bases lay between the germline ends. The CDR3 loop is CAISVGGQGEQFF. The CDR3 DNA sequence: TGTGCCATCAGTGTCGGCGGGCAGGGGGAGCAGTTCTTC.